This paragraph covers one T cell receptor (beta chain) sequence. This entry belongs to a study of T cell changes during pregnancy in multiple sclerosis. Assay used: immunoSEQ multiplex PCR; TCRdb lists only in-frame clones, some missing. The table includes tens of thousands of clones, 96% detected once. Germline loops: CDR1 MGHRA, CDR2 YSYEKL. This CDR3 is built from 16 residues. J was trimmed by 2 bases and V by 1 base; bases with no gene match: 3. Sequenced here: CD8+ T cells from peripheral blood mononuclear cells, sampled after pregnancy. The receptor was derived from a female donor with multiple sclerosis, enrolled in a pregnancy study. The chain is built from TRBV4-1 and TRBJ2-5, with TRBD1 identical over 11 bases. The DNA for the CDR3 is TGCGCCAGCAGCCAAGGATGGGACAGGGGGCAAGAGACCCAGTACTTC. This encodes CASSQGWDRGQETQYF.